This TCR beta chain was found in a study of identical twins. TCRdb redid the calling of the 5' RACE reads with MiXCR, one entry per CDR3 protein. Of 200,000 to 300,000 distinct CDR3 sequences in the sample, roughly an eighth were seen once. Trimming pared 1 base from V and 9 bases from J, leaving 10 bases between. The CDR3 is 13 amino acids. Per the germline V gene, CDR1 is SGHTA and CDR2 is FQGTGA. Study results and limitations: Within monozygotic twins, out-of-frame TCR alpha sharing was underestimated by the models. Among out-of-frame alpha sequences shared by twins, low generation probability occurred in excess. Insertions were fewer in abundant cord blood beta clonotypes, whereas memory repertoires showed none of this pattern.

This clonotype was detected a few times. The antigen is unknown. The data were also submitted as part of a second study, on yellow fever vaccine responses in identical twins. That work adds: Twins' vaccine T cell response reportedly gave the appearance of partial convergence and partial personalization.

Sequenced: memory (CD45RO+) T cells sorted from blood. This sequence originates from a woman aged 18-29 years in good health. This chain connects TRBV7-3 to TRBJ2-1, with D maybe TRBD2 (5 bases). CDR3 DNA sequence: TGTGCCAGCAGCTTAATCTTTGAGGGTGAGCAGTTCTTC. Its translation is CASSLIFEGEQFF.